This T cell receptor beta chain was recovered during a study of blood T cells in healthy people across ages. A second PCR, run for about 7 to 11 cycles, used a sample-barcoded 5' primer plus a J-beta primer mix. TCRdb redid the calling of the 5' RACE reads with MiXCR, one entry per CDR3 protein. The sample shows more than 1.4 million distinct CDR3 sequences, approximately 42% of them seen only once. CDR3 size: 13 residues. The receptor's source is a woman between 18 and 29 years old in good health. The source material was blood. J is TRBJ1-1 and V is TRBV12-3 or TRBV12-4; a possible D gene is TRBD1 (6 bases). The CDR3 DNA is TGTGCGGGGGCTGGCACCGCGAACACTGAAGCTTTCTTT. This gives the protein CAGAGTANTEAFF.